The subject of this entry is one T cell receptor (beta chain). Its target antigen remains unknown. Within one base of it there is no much larger clone, and no base qualities were kept. These data originate in a study of T cell repertoires in aging, cancer and after chemotherapy (dated by TCRdb to the late 2010s). Background for the entire study: Donors were distributed across six age groups ranging from 30 or younger to 70 or older, with at least three individuals included per group. Control TCR repertoires from healthy donors were recorded across several months to years, and re-sampling revealed clear clonal overlap. The complete dataset included some 9 million TCR reads. To examine immunoaging and T cell reconstitution after chemotherapy, the study profiled TCR beta repertoires in peripheral blood from healthy donors and cancer patients. A cohort of 220 or so cancer patients (approximately 90 with hematological and approximately 120 with solid cancers) was assembled, and 95 to 100 healthy donors were included as a reference group.

Using a mixed TRB-A/B primer pool, multiplex touch-down PCR amplified rearranged TRB sequences covering the V, D and J segments. Illumina adapters and sample indices were attached to the amplicons in two consecutive PCR reactions using Phusion HS II polymerase. Amplicons were gel-purified with the NucleoSpin Gel and PCR Clean-up kit, then checked with Qubit and an Agilent 2100 Bioanalyzer. Sequencing of the libraries was done on an Illumina MiSeq with paired-end, single-indexed 600-cycle runs. Regarding the original processing steps: MiXCR versions 2.12 and 3.0.5 were used to process the TRB sequences. Each unique CDR3 nucleotide sequence was counted as one clone, and only productive sequences with at least two reads were retained. Repertoire metrics included Shannon diversity, evenness, clonality (one minus evenness), and alpha-parameterized diversity profiles from alpha 0 to 5. The IGoR algorithm was used to calculate generation probabilities of clones in the paired pre- and post-chemotherapy samples. TCRdb took the public reads, trimmed them with fastp at Q25, ran MiXCR for clone calling and kept in-frame beta chains. Identical CDR3 proteins give one entry, which carries the most common genes and DNA. The V and J calls reflect TCRdb's pipeline rather than the authors' work. This sample comprises about 10,000 distinct CDR3 sequences, about 36% of them detected only once. Of the sample, about 8.2% is held by the ten largest clones.

The CDR3 contains 14 residues, cysteine and phenylalanine counted. This entry keeps only the CDR3 DNA: 42 bases, framed from base 1. The CDR1 and CDR2 encoded by the germline V gene (reference sequence) are SGHNT and YYREEE. The V and J ends are trimmed by 4 bases and 5 bases, leaving 13 bases between them. Points the paper makes about the study in general: An increase in median generation probability over the chemotherapy interval was observed in both cancer cohorts, suggesting that the repertoire was reconstituted through rebound thymic output. The authors noted that the repertoire data do not allow conclusions about immunological memory after chemotherapy. Significantly lower blood TCR diversity and higher clonality were observed in untreated patients with hematological or solid cancers than in age-matched healthy donors. In healthy donors, the decline in TCR diversity with age was mainly due to loss of richness, whereas in cancer patients loss of evenness also played a role.

TCR beta rearrangements were amplified from genomic DNA extracted from peripheral blood rather than from sorted cells or RNA. The rearrangement joined TRBV5-4 to TRBJ2-1, with the D call perhaps TRBD1 or TRBD2, as 5 bases match in each case. This sequence was found in a human donor in good health. Sequenced sample: blood. The base sequence is TGTGCCAGCAGCCCCGGGACGCACAACAATGAGCAGTTCTTC. Translated, this is CASSPGTHNNEQFF.